Listed below are T cell receptor beta chains from one sample, sequenced in a study of blood T cell repertoires in COVID-19. Assay: immunoSEQ multiplex PCR; the TCRdb copy retains only in-frame clones and omits some. The data contain more than 85,000 clones, more than 85% of them singletons. Sequencing used peripheral blood. The receptors come from a man aged 55 to 69 with acute or convalescent COVID-19. The CDR3 runs from the conserved cysteine through the conserved F or W. A D gene is named only where the DNA matches it firmly. Clone size is stated in some rows and not others, as once, few, many or a class when expanded.

NA,TRBJ2-7,TRBV7-8,TRBD1,CASSSITGGASYEQYF,TGTGCCAGCAGCTCGATAACAGGGGGCGCATCCTACGAGCAGTACTTC
NA,TRBJ2-1,TRBV27,NA,CASSLQGGEQFF,TGTGCCAGCAGTCTCCAGGGTGGTGAGCAGTTCTTC
NA,TRBJ2-2,TRBV7-3,NA,CASSLNTQINTGELFF,TGTGCCAGCAGCTTAAACACACAAATTAACACCGGGGAGCTGTTTTTT
NA,TRBJ2-7,TRBV28,NA,CAITRGGVHEQYF,TGTGCCATCACCCGGGGCGGGGTCCACGAGCAGTACTTC
NA,TRBJ1-1,TRBV10-3,TRBD1,CAISESGTANTEAFF,TGTGCCATCAGTGAGTCAGGGACAGCGAACACTGAAGCTTTCTTT
NA,TRBJ2-7,TRBV18,NA,CASSLEAGYEQYF,TGTGCCAGCTCTTTAGAGGCGGGCTACGAGCAGTACTTC
NA,TRBJ1-2,TRBV11-2,TRBD1,CASSRPGSGQGNYGYTF,TGTGCCAGCAGCCGCCCGGGGAGTGGACAGGGCAACTATGGCTACACCTTC
NA,TRBJ1-2,TRBV7-9,NA,CASTPPGANYGYTF,TGTGCCAGCACCCCACCCGGAGCTAACTATGGCTACACCTTC
once,TRBJ2-2,TRBV12-3/TRBV12-4,NA,CASSYTFTGELFF,TGTGCCAGCAGTTACACCTTCACCGGGGAGCTGTTTTTT
NA,TRBJ1-4,TRBV7-6,TRBD1,CASSLFRGRPNEKLFF,TGTGCCAGCAGCTTATTCAGGGGGCGACCTAATGAAAAACTGTTTTTT
NA,TRBJ1-5,TRBV7-9,NA,CASSPEGGLEQPQHF,TGTGCCAGCAGCCCGGAGGGAGGGCTGGAGCAGCCCCAGCATTTT
NA,TRBJ2-5,TRBV27,TRBD1,CASSFRQGIGETQYF,TGTGCCAGCAGTTTCCGACAGGGCATAGGAGAGACCCAGTACTTC
NA,TRBJ1-2,TRBV29-1,TRBD1,CSVDPDRDGYTF,TGCAGCGTCGACCCCGACAGGGATGGCTACACCTTC
NA,TRBJ2-5,TRBV28,TRBD2,CASGLGLVGSRAQYF,TGTGCCAGCGGTCTCGGACTAGTCGGGAGTAGGGCCCAGTACTTC
once,TRBJ2-1,TRBV10-1,TRBD1,CASSEGTGGSYNEQFF,TGCGCCAGCAGTGAAGGAACAGGGGGCTCCTACAATGAGCAGTTCTTC
NA,TRBJ1-4,TRBV6-5,NA,CASRGRVLEKLFF,TGTGCCAGCAGGGGCAGGGTGTTGGAAAAACTGTTTTTT
NA,TRBJ2-1,TRBV3-1/TRBV3-2,NA,CASSHTAGHNEQFF,TGTGCCAGCAGCCACACAGCGGGTCACAATGAGCAGTTCTTC
NA,TRBJ1-2,TRBV7-8,NA,CASSLGGYDGYTF,TGTGCCAGCAGCCTGGGAGGGTACGATGGCTACACCTTC
NA,TRBJ1-2,TRBV30,TRBD1,CAWRLGGFYGYTF,TGTGCCTGGAGGTTAGGGGGCTTTTATGGCTACACCTTC
NA,TRBJ1-1,TRBV11-2,TRBD1,CASTILQGETEAFF,TGTGCCAGCACCATCTTACAGGGGGAGACTGAAGCTTTCTTT
NA,TRBJ2-5,TRBV25-1,TRBD1,CASRDRGLSGTQYF,TGTGCCAGCAGAGACAGGGGGCTGTCGGGGACCCAGTACTTC
once,TRBJ2-6,TRBV18,TRBD1,CASSPPTGLSSGANVLTF,TGTGCCAGCTCACCTCCGACAGGGCTCTCCTCTGGGGCCAACGTCCTGACTTTC
once,TRBJ2-5,TRBV5-5,TRBD2,CASSLGPPTSGSQETQYF,TGTGCCAGCAGCTTGGGGCCCCCAACTAGCGGTTCACAAGAGACCCAGTACTTC
NA,TRBJ1-3,TRBV16,NA,CASSQPPLTGILTPVF,TGTGCCAGCAGCCAACCACCCCTGACGGGGATTCTGACCCCCGTGTTT
NA,TRBJ1-2,TRBV11-2,NA,CASSTPQGPVPYGYTF,TGTGCCAGCAGCACACCACAGGGCCCTGTGCCCTATGGCTACACCTTC
NA,TRBJ1-6,TRBV7-9,TRBD1,CASSSGQGRVSPLHF,TGTGCCAGCAGCTCTGGACAGGGTAGGGTTTCACCCCTCCACTTT
NA,TRBJ1-2,TRBV18,TRBD1,CASSPDRGLDGYTF,TGTGCCAGCTCACCGGACAGGGGGCTGGATGGCTACACCTTC
NA,TRBJ1-1,TRBV18,NA,CASSPAEFEAFF,TGTGCCAGCTCACCAGCCGAGTTTGAAGCTTTCTTT
once,TRBJ2-3,TRBV3-1/TRBV3-2,TRBD2,CASSRSGTSTDTQYF,TGTGCCAGCAGCCGTAGCGGGACGAGCACAGATACGCAGTATTTT
NA,TRBJ2-2,TRBV13,TRBD1,CASSSTGGTGELFF,TGTGCCAGCAGCTCCACAGGGGGCACCGGGGAGCTGTTTTTT
NA,TRBJ1-1,TRBV19,NA,CASSIIPTPGSDTEAFF,TGTGCCAGTAGTATAATTCCTACTCCAGGGTCCGACACTGAAGCTTTCTTT
NA,TRBJ2-5,TRBV5-1,NA,CASSPGQETQYF,TGCGCCAGCAGCCCGGGACAAGAGACCCAGTACTTC
NA,TRBJ1-2,TRBV5-1,NA,CASSLDSQYGYTF,TGCGCCAGCAGCTTGGACAGCCAGTATGGCTACACCTTC
NA,TRBJ2-1,TRBV3-1/TRBV3-2,NA,CASSQQVASYNEQFF,TGTGCCAGCAGCCAACAGGTAGCGTCGTACAATGAGCAGTTCTTC
once,TRBJ2-1,TRBV7-8,NA,CASSSPSPGYNEQFF,TGTGCCAGCAGCTCCCCGTCTCCAGGTTACAATGAGCAGTTCTTC
NA,TRBJ2-2,TRBV11-2,NA,CASSLVAWGAGELFF,TGTGCCAGCAGCTTAGTAGCATGGGGCGCCGGGGAGCTGTTTTTT
NA,TRBJ1-5,TRBV30,NA,CAWSSITQGQPQHF,TGTGCCTGGAGTTCAATTACACAGGGTCAGCCCCAGCATTTT
NA,TRBJ1-1,TRBV29-1,TRBD1,CSVEGGQGRDTEAFF,TGCAGCGTTGAAGGGGGACAGGGCCGGGACACTGAAGCTTTCTTT
NA,TRBJ2-1,TRBV15,TRBD2,CATSGSGRVNNEQFF,TGTGCCACCAGTGGGAGCGGGAGGGTTAACAATGAGCAGTTCTTC
NA,TRBJ1-3,TRBV5-5,NA,CASSLIQGSGNTIYF,TGTGCCAGCAGCTTGATACAGGGCTCTGGAAACACCATATATTTT
NA,TRBJ2-3,TRBV7-9,NA,CASSDNRDGTDTQYF,TGTGCCAGCAGCGATAACAGGGATGGCACAGATACGCAGTATTTT
NA,TRBJ1-2,TRBV7-2,NA,CASSLESTVTNYGYTF,TGTGCCAGCAGCTTAGAATCGACAGTAACTAACTATGGCTACACCTTC
NA,TRBJ2-2,TRBV29-1,NA,CSASTPVNTGELFF,TGCAGCGCCTCTACCCCGGTGAACACCGGGGAGCTGTTTTTT
once,TRBJ1-1,TRBV4-1,NA,CASSQADRNTEAFF,TGCGCCAGCAGCCAAGCCGACAGGAACACTGAAGCTTTCTTT
NA,TRBJ1-2,TRBV19,NA,CASSIPQPTLNYGYTF,TGTGCCAGTAGTATCCCACAGCCGACACTTAACTATGGCTACACCTTC
NA,TRBJ1-5,TRBV6-2/TRBV6-3,NA,CASSTRTDQPQHF,TGTGCCAGCAGTACTCGGACAGATCAGCCCCAGCATTTT
NA,TRBJ1-4,TRBV5-1,NA,CASSVTENEKLFF,TGCGCCAGCAGCGTGACAGAAAATGAAAAACTGTTTTTT
NA,TRBJ2-3,TRBV7-9,NA,CASSLGLDTDTQYF,TGTGCCAGCAGCTTAGGGCTAGACACAGATACGCAGTATTTT
NA,TRBJ2-1,TRBV11-3,NA,CASSLNYYNEQFF,TGTGCCAGCAGCTTAAACTACTACAATGAGCAGTTCTTC
few,TRBJ2-3,TRBV24-1,TRBD2,CATSDLAGDTDTQYF,TGTGCCACCAGTGATTTAGCGGGAGACACAGATACGCAGTATTTT
NA,TRBJ1-1,TRBV4-2,NA,CASSQDDSRDTEAFF,TGTGCCAGCAGCCAAGATGACAGTCGTGACACTGAAGCTTTCTTT
NA,TRBJ1-1,TRBV15,NA,CATSRDLAARAFF,TGTGCCACCAGCAGAGATTTGGCCGCACGAGCTTTCTTT
NA,TRBJ2-1,TRBV18,NA,CASSTSDSNNEQFF,TGTGCCAGCTCCACATCGGACAGTAACAATGAGCAGTTCTTC
NA,TRBJ2-1,TRBV25-1,TRBD2,CATRGGSHEQFF,TGTGCCACGAGGGGCGGGAGCCATGAGCAGTTCTTC
once,TRBJ2-1,TRBV19,NA,CASRMRTERWNEQFF,TGTGCCAGTAGAATGAGGACAGAAAGATGGAATGAGCAGTTCTTC
NA,TRBJ1-3,TRBV6-1,NA,CASTSDTLSGNTIYF,TGTGCCAGCACTTCTGACACACTCTCTGGAAACACCATATATTTT
NA,TRBJ1-2,TRBV6-5,TRBD1,CASSYFPSTGFHGYTF,TGTGCCAGCAGTTACTTCCCATCGACAGGGTTCCATGGCTACACCTTC
NA,TRBJ1-4,TRBV5-1,NA,CASSWEGMEKLFF,TGCGCCAGCAGTTGGGAGGGAATGGAAAAACTGTTTTTT
NA,TRBJ2-1,TRBV25-1,NA,CASSESHRYNEQFF,TGTGCCAGCAGTGAATCACACAGGTACAATGAGCAGTTCTTC
NA,TRBJ1-2,TRBV2,TRBD1,CASSSRDRANYGYTF,TGTGCCAGCAGTTCCAGGGACAGGGCTAACTATGGCTACACCTTC